This T cell receptor (beta chain) appears in the sequencing data of a study of Ad26.COV2.S vaccination and SARS-CoV-2 variants. Study in general: Once, or twice with 56 days between doses, Ad26.COV2.S was given intramuscularly.

Whole-study results and caveats: Vaccine and placebo groups showed comparable non-spike TCR breadth.

Treatment meaning: some 20 received Ad26.COV2.S at low or high dose, single or two shots; several received placebo; per-sample allocation not given. Repertoires come from day 63 after the first vaccine or placebo injection. Vaccine was an Ad26 vector expressing Wuhan-strain SARS-CoV-2 spike. Some clones are missing from TCRdb's copy, which holds only in-frame ones; the method was immunoSEQ multiplex PCR. The table records about 680,000 clones, approximately 88% of them present only once. CDR1 KGHDR and CDR2 SFDVKD come from the germline V gene. CDR3 size: 15 residues. J lost 2 bases, V lost 2 bases, and 3 bases had no gene match. A remark on this clone: Antigen: not known.

This TCR was sampled from a person between 18 and 65 years old who received the Ad26.COV2.S COVID-19 vaccine or a placebo. The V gene is TRBV24-1, the J gene TRBJ2-3; 7 nucleotides align to TRBD1. The sequenced sample was peripheral blood, obtained in a trial of Ad26.COV2.S vaccine versus placebo. CDR3 sequence: CATSDSGQNTDTQYF. In DNA, the CDR3 is TGTGCCACCAGTGATTCGGGACAGAACACAGATACGCAGTATTTT.